The clone carrying this TCR beta chain has just a few counts. Its antigen remains unidentified. TCRdb analysed the reads with MiXCR anew, one entry per CDR3 protein. Counted here are 100,000 to 150,000 distinct CDR3 sequences, about 31% occurring once; the ten biggest clones make up 45% to 65%. This CDR3 spans 13 amino acids. From germline, CDR1 is MGHRA and CDR2 YSYEKL. V was shortened by 5 bases and J by 0 bases, with 8 bases between the two germline ends. This sample was taken from a study of T cell repertoires in cytomegalovirus infection. On the study more broadly: Recently described HLA-C-restricted plus well-studied HLA-B-restricted CMV epitopes were used. Overall study results and limits: HLA-C-restricted CMV-specific TCR beta clonotypes were dominant in the ex vivo response.

This clonotype was sampled from a human donor in good health (CMV status not recorded). Some clones in this sample may be carry-over from other donors' samples. The sample here was CD8+ T cells from cultured PBMCs, taken from culture after CMV antigen stimulation. The chain carries TRBV4-1 and TRBJ2-7; D may be TRBD1 (6 bases). The CDR3 DNA reads TGCGCCAGCAGCGAGACAGGCTCCTACGAGCAGTACTTC. Protein product: CASSETGSYEQYF.